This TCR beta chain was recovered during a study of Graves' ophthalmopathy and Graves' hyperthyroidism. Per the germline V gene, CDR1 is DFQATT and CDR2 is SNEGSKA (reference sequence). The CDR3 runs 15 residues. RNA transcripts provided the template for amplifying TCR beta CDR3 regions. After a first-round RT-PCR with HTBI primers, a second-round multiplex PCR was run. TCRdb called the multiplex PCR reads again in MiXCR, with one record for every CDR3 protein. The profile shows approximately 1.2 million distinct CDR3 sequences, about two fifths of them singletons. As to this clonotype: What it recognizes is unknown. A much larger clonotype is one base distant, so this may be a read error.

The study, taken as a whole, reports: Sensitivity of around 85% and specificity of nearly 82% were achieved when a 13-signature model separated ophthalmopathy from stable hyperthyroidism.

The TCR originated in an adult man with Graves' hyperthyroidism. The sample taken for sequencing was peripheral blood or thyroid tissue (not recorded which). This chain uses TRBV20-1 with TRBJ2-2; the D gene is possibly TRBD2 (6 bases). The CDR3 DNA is TGCAGTGCTTTCGGACACCTAGCGAACACCGGGGAGCCGTTTTTT. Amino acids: CSAFGHLANTGEPFF.